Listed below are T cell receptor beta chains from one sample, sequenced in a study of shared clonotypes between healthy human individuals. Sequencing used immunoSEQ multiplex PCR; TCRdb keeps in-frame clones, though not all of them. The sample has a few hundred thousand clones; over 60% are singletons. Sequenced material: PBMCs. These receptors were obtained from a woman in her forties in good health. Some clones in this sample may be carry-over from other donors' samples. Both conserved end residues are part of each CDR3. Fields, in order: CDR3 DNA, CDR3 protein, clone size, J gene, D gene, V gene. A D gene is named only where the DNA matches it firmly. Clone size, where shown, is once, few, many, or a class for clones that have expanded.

TGCGCCAGCAGCCTCGAGTCACGGACCTACGAGCAGTACTTC,CASSLESRTYEQYF,many,TRBJ2-7,-,TRBV5-1
TGCGCCAGCAGCTCTACCGGGACAACGAACACCGGGGAGCTGTTTTTT,CASSSTGTTNTGELFF,many,TRBJ2-2,-,TRBV5-1
TGTGCCAGCAGCGGTGGGGTGGGAGTAGGGCAAGAGACCCAGTACTTC,CASSGGVGVGQETQYF,few,TRBJ2-5,-,TRBV9
TGTGCCAGCAGCGGGGGACAGTTATTTTCACCCCTCCACTTT,CASSGGQLFSPLHF,-,TRBJ1-6,TRBD1,TRBV5-4
TGTGCCAGCAGCTTAGGCGGGCGCTCCTACAATGAGCAGTTCTTC,CASSLGGRSYNEQFF,few,TRBJ2-1,-,TRBV7-2
TGTGCCAGCAGTTATGACAGTAGAGGGGAAAAACTGTTTTTT,CASSYDSRGEKLFF,-,TRBJ1-4,-,TRBV6-5
TGTGCCAGCATCCAGGGGGCCGAGCAGTACTTC,CASIQGAEQYF,few,TRBJ2-7,TRBD1,TRBV2
TGTGCCAGTAGTATCCAGCGAGGATCAGATACGCAGTATTTT,CASSIQRGSDTQYF,-,TRBJ2-3,-,TRBV19
TGTGCCAGCAGCTTAGGGGCAAACGCGAACACCGGGGAGCTGTTTTTT,CASSLGANANTGELFF,-,TRBJ2-2,-,TRBV11-2
TGCGCCAGCAGCCAAGGGGTTCGGGATGCGGGCACTGAAGCTTTCTTT,CASSQGVRDAGTEAFF,once,TRBJ1-1,-,TRBV5-1
TGTGCCAGCAGTAGGGATTCCTACGAGCAGTACTTC,CASSRDSYEQYF,-,TRBJ2-7,-,TRBV2
TGTGCCTGGAGTGCCTGGACAGGGTACACTGAAGCTTTCTTT,CAWSAWTGYTEAFF,many,TRBJ1-1,TRBD1,TRBV30
TGCGCCAGCAGCCAAGGAGCGGGAGTCGTCTACGAGCAGTACTTC,CASSQGAGVVYEQYF,many,TRBJ2-7,TRBD2,TRBV4-1
TGTGCCAGCAGTTACTCAGGTTTCACTGAAGCTTTCTTT,CASSYSGFTEAFF,few,TRBJ1-1,-,TRBV6-5
TGTGCCAGCAACCCTCTTCGTACCGGGGAGCTGTTTTTT,CASNPLRTGELFF,-,TRBJ2-2,-,TRBV7-3